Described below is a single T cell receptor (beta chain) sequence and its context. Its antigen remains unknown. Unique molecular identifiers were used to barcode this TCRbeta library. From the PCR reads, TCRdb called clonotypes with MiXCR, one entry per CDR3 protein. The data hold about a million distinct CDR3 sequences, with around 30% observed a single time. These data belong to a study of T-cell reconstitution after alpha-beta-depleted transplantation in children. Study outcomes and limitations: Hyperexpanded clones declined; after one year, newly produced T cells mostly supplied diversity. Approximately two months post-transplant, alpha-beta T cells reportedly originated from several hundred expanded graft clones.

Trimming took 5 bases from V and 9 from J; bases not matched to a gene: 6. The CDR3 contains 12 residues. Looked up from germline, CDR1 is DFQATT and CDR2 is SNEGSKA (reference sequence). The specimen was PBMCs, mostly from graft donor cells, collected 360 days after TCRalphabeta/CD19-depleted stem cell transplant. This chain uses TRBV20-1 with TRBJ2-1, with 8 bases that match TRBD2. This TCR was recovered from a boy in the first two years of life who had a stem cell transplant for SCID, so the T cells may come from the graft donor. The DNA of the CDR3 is TGCAGTGCTTCGGGGGGGCCGGGTGAGCAGTTCTTC. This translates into CSASGGPGEQFF.